This T cell receptor (beta chain) was obtained from a study of cytomegalovirus exposure and HLA in healthy donors. Study outcomes and limitations: Later, an analysis found that common viral pathogens appeared to be linked with several of the most significant clusters.

Trimming at V came to 7 bases and at J to 11 bases, leaving 11 bases not matched to a gene. The CDR3 is made up of 13 amino acids. Germline V gene lookup returns CDR1 SNHLY and CDR2 FYNNEI. PCR involved 60 Vbeta and 13 Jbeta primers. Using immunoSEQ multiplex PCR, the repertoire was profiled, and TCRdb retains in-frame clones only, with some absent. This table has 150,000 to 200,000 clones, roughly 87% appearing once. A word on this clone: The antigen remains undetermined.

Sequencing input: PBMCs. The rearrangement links TRBV2 to TRBJ2-5, with TRBD2 matching over 9 bases. The clonotype was recovered from a man aged 45-65 years in good health and CMV-seropositive. This CDR3 reads CASNRGGGREQYF. CDR3 sequence (DNA): TGTGCCAGCAACCGCGGGGGGGGGAGGGAGCAGTACTTC. The full variable domain, its missing parts supplied by reference TRBV2 and TRBJ2-5, is EPEVTQTPSHQVTQMGQEVILRCVPISNHLYFYWYRQILGQKVEFLVSFYNNEISEKSEIFDDQFSVERPDGSNFTLKIRSTKLEDSAMYFCASNRGGGREQYFGPGTRLLVL.